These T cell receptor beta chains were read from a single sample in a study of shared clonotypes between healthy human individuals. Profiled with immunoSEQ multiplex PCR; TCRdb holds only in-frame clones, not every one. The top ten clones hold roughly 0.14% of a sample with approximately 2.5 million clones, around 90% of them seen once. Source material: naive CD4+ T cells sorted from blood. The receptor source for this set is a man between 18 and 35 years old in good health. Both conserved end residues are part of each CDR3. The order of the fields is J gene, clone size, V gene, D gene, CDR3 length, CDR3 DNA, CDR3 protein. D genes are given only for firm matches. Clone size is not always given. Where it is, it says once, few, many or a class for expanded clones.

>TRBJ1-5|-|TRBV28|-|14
TGTGCCAGCAGTACCCAGTATAGCAATCAGCCCCAGCATTTT
CASSTQYSNQPQHF
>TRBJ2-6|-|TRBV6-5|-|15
TGTGCCAGCAAGGGGAGCTACTCTGGGGCCAACGTCCTGACTTTC
CASKGSYSGANVLTF
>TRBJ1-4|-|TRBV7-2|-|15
TGTGCCAGCAGCCCTGGGGGCTTCAGTAATGAAAAACTGTTTTTT
CASSPGGFSNEKLFF
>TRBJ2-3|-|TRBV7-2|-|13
TGTGCCAGCAGCTTAATGATAGCAAGCAGTCAGTATTTT
CASSLMIASSQYF
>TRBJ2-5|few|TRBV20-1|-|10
TGCAGTGCGGCCCAAGAGACCCAGTACTTC
CSAAQETQYF
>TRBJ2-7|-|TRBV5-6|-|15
TGTGCCAGCAGCCTAGGACAGAGAAAGACCTACGAGCAGTACTTC
CASSLGQRKTYEQYF
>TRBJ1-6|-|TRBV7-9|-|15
TGTGCCAGCAGCTTAGGGGGGAGGGACAATTCACCCCTCCACTTT
CASSLGGRDNSPLHF
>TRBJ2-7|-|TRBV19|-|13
TGTGCCAGTAGTATTGGTAGGGGACACGAGCAGTACTTC
CASSIGRGHEQYF
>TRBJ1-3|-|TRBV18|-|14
TGTGCCAGCTCACCCCCAGATCCTGGAAACACCATATATTTT
CASSPPDPGNTIYF
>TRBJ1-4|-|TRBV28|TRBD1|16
TGTGCCAGCAGTTTTCCCGACAGGGGGCGCGATGAAAAACTGTTTTTT
CASSFPDRGRDEKLFF
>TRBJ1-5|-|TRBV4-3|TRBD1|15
TGCGCCAGCAGCCAAGAGGGGACAGGGCAGGGGCCCCAGCATTTT
CASSQEGTGQGPQHF
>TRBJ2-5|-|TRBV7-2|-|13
TGTGCCAGCAGCCCAGGGGTCGGAGAGACCCAGTACTTC
CASSPGVGETQYF
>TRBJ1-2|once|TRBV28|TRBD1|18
TGTGCCAGCAGTTCCCTATTCGGGACAGAGAACTCTAACTATGGCTACACCTTC
CASSSLFGTENSNYGYTF
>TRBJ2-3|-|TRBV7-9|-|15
TGTGCCAGCAGCTTAGGGGACCGGGAGACAGATACGCAGTATTTT
CASSLGDRETDTQYF
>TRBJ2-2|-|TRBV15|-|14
TGTGCCACCAGCAGAGTCCTGAACACCGGGGAGCTGTTTTTT
CATSRVLNTGELFF
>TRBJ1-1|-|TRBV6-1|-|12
TGTGCCAGCAGGCAGGGTTTCACTGAAGCTTTCTTT
CASRQGFTEAFF